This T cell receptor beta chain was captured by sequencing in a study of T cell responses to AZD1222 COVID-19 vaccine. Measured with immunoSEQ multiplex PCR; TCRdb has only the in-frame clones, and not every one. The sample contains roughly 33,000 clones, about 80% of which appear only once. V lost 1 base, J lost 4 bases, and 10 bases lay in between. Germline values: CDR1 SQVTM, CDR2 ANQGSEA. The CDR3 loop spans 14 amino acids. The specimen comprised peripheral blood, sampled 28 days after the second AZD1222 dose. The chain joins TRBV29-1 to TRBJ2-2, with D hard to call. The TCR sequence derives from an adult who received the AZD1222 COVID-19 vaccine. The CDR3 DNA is TGCAGCGTTGAAGCGTTGGAAGGCACCGGGGAGCTGTTTTTT. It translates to CSVEALEGTGELFF.